This TCR beta chain is drawn from a study of cytomegalovirus exposure and HLA in healthy donors. Study context: Sequencing of about 179 million T cells in an earlier analysis found more than 100 million unique TCR beta sequences. Regarding the study as a whole: Some TCR beta chains (164 of them) were listed as cytomegalovirus-associated. When analyzed later, a missense DCLRE1C variant was found to be linked to TCR beta V- and J-gene trimming. It was in a later analysis that TCR association rates were seen to vary by HLA locus, highest for DRB1 and lowest for HLA-C.

Concerning this clone itself: What it binds is not known. Possible read error: a much larger clone is one base away. Other DNA sequences in the sample encode the same CDR3.

This CDR3 contains 15 residues. Germline V gene data show CDR1 as PRHDT and CDR2 as FYEKMQ (reference sequence). The study ran its PCR with 60 Vbeta and 13 Jbeta primers. The data were produced by immunoSEQ multiplex PCR, yet TCRdb's version contains in-frame clones alone and is incomplete. Of a few hundred thousand clones in the sample, under 80% were seen once. This chain connects TRBV13 to TRBJ1-1, with D perhaps matching TRBD1 (5 bases). Source material: PBMCs. This TCR was recovered from a woman in her twenties or thirties in good health and CMV-seronegative. CDR3 region: CASSLGQGLNTEAFF. The CDR3 DNA reads TGTGCCAGCAGCTTAGGTCAGGGCCTGAACACTGAGGCTTTCTTT. Variable domain in full (rest from reference TRBV13 and TRBJ1-1): AAGVIQSPRHLIKEKRETATLKCYPIPRHDTVYWYQQGPGQDPQFLISFYEKMQSDKGSIPDRFSAQQFSDYHSELNMSSLELGDSALYFCASSLGQGLNTEAFFGQGTRLTVV.